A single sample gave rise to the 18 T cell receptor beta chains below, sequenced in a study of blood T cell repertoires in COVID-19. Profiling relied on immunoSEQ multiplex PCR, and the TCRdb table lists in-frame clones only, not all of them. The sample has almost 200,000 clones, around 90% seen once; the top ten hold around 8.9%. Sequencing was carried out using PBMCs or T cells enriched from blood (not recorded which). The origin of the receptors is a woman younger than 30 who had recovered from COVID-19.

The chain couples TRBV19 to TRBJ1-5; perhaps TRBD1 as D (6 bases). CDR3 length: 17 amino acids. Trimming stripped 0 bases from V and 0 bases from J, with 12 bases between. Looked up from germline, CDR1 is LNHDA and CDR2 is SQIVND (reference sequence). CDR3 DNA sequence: TGTGCCAGTAGTATAGATAGGACACAGGGTAGCAATCAGCCCCAGCATTTT. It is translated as CASSIDRTQGSNQPQHF.

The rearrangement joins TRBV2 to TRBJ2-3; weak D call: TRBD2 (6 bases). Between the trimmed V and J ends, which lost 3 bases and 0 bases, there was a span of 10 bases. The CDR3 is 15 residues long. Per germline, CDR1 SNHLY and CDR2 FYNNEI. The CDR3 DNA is TGTGCCAGCAGTGATTTTCTAGCGAGCACAGATACGCAGTATTTT. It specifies CASSDFLASTDTQYF.

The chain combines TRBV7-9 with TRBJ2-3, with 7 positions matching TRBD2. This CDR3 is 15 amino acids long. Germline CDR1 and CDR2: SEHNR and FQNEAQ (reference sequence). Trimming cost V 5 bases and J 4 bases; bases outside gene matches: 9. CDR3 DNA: TGTGCCAGCAGCGGGACGGGAGGTTCCGCAGATACGCAGTATTTT. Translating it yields CASSGTGGSADTQYF.

This chain's CDR3 is CAWSRRGAYEQYF. CDR3 coding DNA: TGTGCCTGGAGTCGTCGGGGGGCCTACGAGCAGTACTTC. The V gene is TRBV30, the J gene TRBJ2-7; 7 bases match TRBD2. CDR1 is GTSNPN, CDR2 SVGIG, per germline (reference sequence). The CDR3 runs to 13 residues. V was pared by 2 bases and J by 2 bases, with 3 bases of the junction left unmatched.

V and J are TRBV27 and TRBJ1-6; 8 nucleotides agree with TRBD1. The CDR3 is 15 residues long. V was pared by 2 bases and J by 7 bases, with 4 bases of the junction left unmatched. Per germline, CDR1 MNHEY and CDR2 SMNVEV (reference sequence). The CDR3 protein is CASSLRQGANSPLHF. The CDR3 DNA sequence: TGTGCCAGCAGTTTAAGGCAGGGGGCGAATTCACCCCTCCACTTT.

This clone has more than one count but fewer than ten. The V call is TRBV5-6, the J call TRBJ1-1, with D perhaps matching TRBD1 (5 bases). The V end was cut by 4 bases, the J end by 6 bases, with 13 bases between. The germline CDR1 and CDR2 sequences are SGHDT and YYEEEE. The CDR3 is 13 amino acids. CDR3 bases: TGTGCCAGCAGCCCTGGGGGGAGGGCTGAAGCTTTCTTT. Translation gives CASSPGGRAEAFF.

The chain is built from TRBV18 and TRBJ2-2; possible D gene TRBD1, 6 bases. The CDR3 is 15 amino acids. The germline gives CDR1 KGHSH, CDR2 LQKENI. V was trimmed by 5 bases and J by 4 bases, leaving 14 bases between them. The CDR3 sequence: CASSKVAGVTGELFF. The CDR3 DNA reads TGTGCCAGCTCAAAGGTAGCAGGGGTCACCGGGGAGCTGTTTTTT.

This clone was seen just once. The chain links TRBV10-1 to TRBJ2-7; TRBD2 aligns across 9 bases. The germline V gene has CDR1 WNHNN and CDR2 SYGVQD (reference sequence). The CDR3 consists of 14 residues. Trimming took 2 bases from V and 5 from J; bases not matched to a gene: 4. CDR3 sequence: CASSEQSGGNEQYF. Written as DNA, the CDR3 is TGCGCCAGCAGTGAGCAGAGCGGGGGGAACGAGCAGTACTTC.

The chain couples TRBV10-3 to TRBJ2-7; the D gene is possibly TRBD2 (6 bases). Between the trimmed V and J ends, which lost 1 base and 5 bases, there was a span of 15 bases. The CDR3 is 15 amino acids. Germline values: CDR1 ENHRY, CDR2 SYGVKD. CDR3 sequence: CAISEFTTGEDEQYF. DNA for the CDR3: TGTGCCATCAGTGAGTTCACAACGGGGGAGGACGAGCAGTACTTC.

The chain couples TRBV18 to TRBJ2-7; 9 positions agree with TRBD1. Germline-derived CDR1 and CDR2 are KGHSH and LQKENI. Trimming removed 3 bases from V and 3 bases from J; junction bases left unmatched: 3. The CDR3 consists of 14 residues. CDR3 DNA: TGTGCCAGCTCACCGACAGGGGGAGGCTACGAGCAGTACTTC. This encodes CASSPTGGGYEQYF. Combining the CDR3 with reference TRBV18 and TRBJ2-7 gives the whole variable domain NAGVMQNPRHLVRRRGQEARLRCSPMKGHSHVYWYRQLPEEGLKFMVYLQKENIIDESGMPKERFSAEFPKEGPSILRIQQVVRGDSAAYFCASSPTGGGYEQYFGPGTRLTVT.

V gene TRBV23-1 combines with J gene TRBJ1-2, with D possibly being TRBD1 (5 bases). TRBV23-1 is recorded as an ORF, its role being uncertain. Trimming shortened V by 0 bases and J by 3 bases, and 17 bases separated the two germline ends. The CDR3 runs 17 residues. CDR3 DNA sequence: TGCGCCAGCAGTCAATCAACGCCTACCGGGGGGGACTATGGCTACACCTTC. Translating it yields CASSQSTPTGGDYGYTF.

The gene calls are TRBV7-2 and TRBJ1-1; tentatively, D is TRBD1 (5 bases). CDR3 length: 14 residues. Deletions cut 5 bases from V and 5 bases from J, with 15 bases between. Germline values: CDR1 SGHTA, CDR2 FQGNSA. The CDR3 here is CASSRSGGRTEAFF. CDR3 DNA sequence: TGTGCCAGCAGCCGCTCGGGGGGGAGGACTGAAGCTTTCTTT.

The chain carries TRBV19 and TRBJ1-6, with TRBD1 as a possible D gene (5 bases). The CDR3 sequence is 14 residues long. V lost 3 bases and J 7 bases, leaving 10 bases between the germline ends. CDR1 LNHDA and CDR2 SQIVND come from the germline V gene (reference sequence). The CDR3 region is CASSIGADNSPLHF. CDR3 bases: TGTGCCAGTAGTATTGGGGCAGACAATTCACCCCTCCACTTT.

The CDR3 coding sequence is TGTGCCAGCAGCGCCAGATACAGCACAGATACGCAGTATTTT. Translation: CASSARYSTDTQYF. This chain connects TRBV14 to TRBJ2-3; D unclear. Per the germline V gene, CDR1 is SGHDN and CDR2 is FVKESK. The CDR3 has 14 residues. Trimming left V 5 bases short and J 0 bases short, with 9 bases between.

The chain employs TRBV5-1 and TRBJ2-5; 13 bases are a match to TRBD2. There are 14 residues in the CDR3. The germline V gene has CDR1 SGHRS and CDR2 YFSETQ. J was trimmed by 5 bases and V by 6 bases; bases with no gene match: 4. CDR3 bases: TGCGCCAGCACGAAACTAGCGGGGGGGGAGACCCAGTACTTC. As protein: CASTKLAGGETQYF.

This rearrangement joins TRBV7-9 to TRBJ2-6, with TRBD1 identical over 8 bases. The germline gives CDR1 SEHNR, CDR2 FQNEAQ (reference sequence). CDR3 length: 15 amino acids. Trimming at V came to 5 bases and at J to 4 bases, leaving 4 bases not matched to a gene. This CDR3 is CASSPGTGGANVLTF. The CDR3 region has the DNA TGTGCCAGCAGCCCCGGGACAGGCGGGGCCAACGTCCTGACTTTC.

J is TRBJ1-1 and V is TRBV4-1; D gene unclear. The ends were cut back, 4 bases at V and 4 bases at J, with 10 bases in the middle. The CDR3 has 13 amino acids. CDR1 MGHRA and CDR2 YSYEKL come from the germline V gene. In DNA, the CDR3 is TGCGCCAGCAGCCTCCGCAGAACCACTGAAGCTTTCTTT. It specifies CASSLRRTTEAFF.

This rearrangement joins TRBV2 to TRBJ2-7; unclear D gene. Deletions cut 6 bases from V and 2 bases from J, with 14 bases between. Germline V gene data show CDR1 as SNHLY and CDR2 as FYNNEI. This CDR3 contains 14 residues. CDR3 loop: CASSRTGLTYEQYF. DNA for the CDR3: TGTGCCAGCAGCCGAACCGGGTTGACCTACGAGCAGTACTTC. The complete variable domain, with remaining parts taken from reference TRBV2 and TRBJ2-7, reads EPEVTQTPSHQVTQMGQEVILRCVPISNHLYFYWYRQILGQKVEFLVSFYNNEISEKSEIFDDQFSVERPDGSNFTLKIRSTKLEDSAMYFCASSRTGLTYEQYFGPGTRLTVT.